This TCR beta chain was sequenced for a study of tumor and adjacent non-tumor tissue in lung cancer. Looking at the study overall: Aged about 31 to 80 years, patients included about 11 men and 4 or 5 women with stage I to III disease. On average, productive TCRbeta reads reached a few million per sample.

On this clonotype itself: Its specificity is not known. The junction shows a germline mismatch at one end, possibly a read error.

The template was RNA from unsorted bulk tissue. Findings and caveats of the study: TCR diversity was significantly greater in tumor than normal lung tissue.

The library came from three nested PCR rounds adapted from ARM-PCR protocols. TCRdb fed the multiplex PCR reads into MiXCR, producing one record per CDR3 protein. The table includes around 70,000 distinct CDR3 sequences, 55% to 85% detected once. This CDR3 spans 14 amino acids. The germline V gene has CDR1 SGHNT and CDR2 YENEEA. The sample taken for sequencing was lung tumor tissue. This clonotype originated in a man in his 60s with non-small cell lung cancer. V is TRBV11-3 and J is TRBJ1-1; a possible D gene is TRBD1 (5 bases). The DNA of the CDR3 is TGTGCCAGCAGCTTAAGAGGGGAGGGCACTGAAGCTTTATTT. This gives the protein CASSLRGEGTEALF.